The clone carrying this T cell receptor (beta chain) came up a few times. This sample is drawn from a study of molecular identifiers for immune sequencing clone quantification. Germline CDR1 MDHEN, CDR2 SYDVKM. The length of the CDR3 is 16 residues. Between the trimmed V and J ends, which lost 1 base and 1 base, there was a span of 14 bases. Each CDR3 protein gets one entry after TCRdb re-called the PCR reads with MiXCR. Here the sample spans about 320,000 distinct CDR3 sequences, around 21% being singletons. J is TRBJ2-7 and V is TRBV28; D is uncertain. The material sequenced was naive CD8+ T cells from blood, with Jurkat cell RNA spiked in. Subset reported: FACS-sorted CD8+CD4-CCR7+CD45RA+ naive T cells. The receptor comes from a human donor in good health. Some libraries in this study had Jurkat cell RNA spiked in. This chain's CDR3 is CASSLSSQVFSYEQYF. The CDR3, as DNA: TGTGCCAGCAGTTTATCGTCTCAGGTATTTTCCTACGAGCAGTACTTC.